This TCR beta chain was observed in a study of neoadjuvant nivolumab and ipilimumab in lung cancer. Findings and limits, study-wide: Compared with tumor-adjacent uninvolved lung, resected tumors showed greater richness and clonality. From pretherapy to surgery, tumor richness and clonality rose with dual therapy. TCR clonality did not significantly correlate with pathologic tumor regression.

Details on this clone: Its antigen is not identified.

TCRdb's table, derived via immunoSEQ multiplex PCR, lists solely in-frame clones and lacks some. The repertoire holds 15,000 to 20,000 clones, with under 85% as singletons. This clonotype was obtained from an adult with non-small cell lung cancer. The specimen comprised tumor tissue, sampled after neoadjuvant nivolumab, alone or with ipilimumab, at or shortly before surgery.

CDR3 sequence (DNA): TGTGCCTGGAGTAAGGCTAGCGGGTACACGCAGTATTTT. This encodes CAWSKASGYTQYF. The V gene is TRBV30, the J gene TRBJ2-3; 8 bases agree with TRBD2. V shed 2 bases, J shed 9 bases, and the junction held 7 bases outside the gene matches. This CDR3 region has 13 residues. Germline loops: CDR1 GTSNPN, CDR2 SVGIG (reference sequence).